The entry that follows covers one TCR beta chain sequence. No cognate antigen has been identified for it. The sample holds no much larger clone one base away, and base qualities are not on file. The entry originates in a study of blood T cell repertoires in COVID-19 (dated by TCRdb to about 2020). Regarding the complete study: Samples covering the acute and convalescent phases of COVID-19 were provided by collaborators in the United States, Italy and Spain. The prospective study material was composed of cDNA or gDNA derived from T cells, B-cell-depleted T cells, or PBMCs. The samples were drawn from two sources: the first 160 participants of the ongoing ImmuneRACE study, and approximately 1,300 subjects contributed by 6 global collaborators. Sample metadata almost always included a de-identified subject ID, COVID-19 status, age in years and sex. Where available, HLA class I and class II types were obtained from metadata supplied by the sample provider rather than from assay-based typing. Deeply sampled blood TCRbeta repertoires from subjects exposed to, actively infected with, or recovered from COVID-19 were included in the dataset. A freely available public database, intended as a resource for researchers studying the immune response to SARS-CoV-2, is where the repertoires were released. Here is what the overall study found, with its caveats: How much clinical and demographic metadata was included differed by source and by participant, and the metadata was provided uncurated.

TCRbeta CDR3 regions were amplified from genomic DNA by means of the immunoSEQ Assay, a bias-controlled multiplex PCR. The study's processing was this. Within the assay, amplification of reference gene primers was used to estimate how many nucleated cells each sample contained. Sequence reads were collapsed and filtered to measure the absolute abundance of every unique TCRbeta CDR3 rearrangement. For each sample, productive Simpson clonality was calculated by taking the square root of Simpson's diversity index across productive rearrangements. TCRdb carries this immuneACCESS record with in-frame sequences only. Its versions omit some clonotypes, under half of them owing to an unresolved V gene in the studies checked, with the rest unexplained. That table supplies the V and J calls and clone size; D and trimming were determined from the DNA. Within this sample are about 200,000 clones, with about 80% of them counted one time only. Approximately 16% of the sample belongs to the ten largest clones.

Per the germline V gene, KGHSH is the CDR1 and LQKENI is the CDR2. The junction shows trimming of 3 bases on V and 7 bases on J, plus 10 bases between the germline ends. The CDR3 has 14 amino acids, counting the end cysteine and phenylalanine. The CDR3 DNA has 42 bases and is translated from base 1. Participants in the prospective study were aged roughly 18 to 100 years, lived in 20 to 30 United States geographic areas, and enrolled through a virtual design. To assign participants to cohorts, the prospective study relied on clinical history that participants themselves reported in a screening survey and a study questionnaire. Recovered participants in ImmuneRACE Cohort 3 were defined by two consecutive negative NP/OP PCR tests, clearance by a healthcare professional, or resolution of symptoms. In the prospective study, whole blood, serum and a nasopharyngeal or oropharyngeal swab were collected from each participant by mobile phlebotomists. Additional blood draws and questionnaires over an approximately two-month period could optionally be provided by prospective study participants. Before DNA extraction, prospective study blood samples were shipped either frozen or at room temperature.

Sequencing input: PBMCs or T cells enriched from blood (not recorded which). This TCR was sampled from a man aged 40-49 years who had recovered from COVID-19. The rearrangement combines TRBV18 with TRBJ1-6, with no confidently assigned D gene. This receptor has the CDR3 CASSPIGGNSPLHF. The DNA sequence is given as TGTGCCAGCTCACCTATTGGAGGGAATTCACCCCTCCACTTT.